A single sample is the source of the 31 T cell receptor beta chains below, sequenced in a study of CD8+ T cells in alopecia areata. The sample's treatment: oral pan-JAK inhibitor, 5-10 mg twice daily. RNA, once extracted, was reverse transcribed into cDNA for use as the sequencing template. TCRdb's copy holds only in-frame clones and misses some; the assay was immunoSEQ multiplex PCR. Found here are approximately 190,000 clones, 55% to 75% of them singletons; the top ten hold about 5.5%. Sequencing was performed on CD4+ T cells sorted from blood, taken at week 24, from a patient treated with tofacitinib. These receptors were collected from a human donor with alopecia areata.

The J gene is TRBJ2-3, the V gene TRBV7-2, with no clear D. Trimming removed 2 bases at V and 4 bases at J, with 7 bases between. Germline V gives CDR1 SGHTA, CDR2 FQGNSA. The CDR3 runs to 13 residues. CDR3 DNA sequence: TGTGCCAGCAGCTTACCTGGCGCAGATACGCAGTATTTT. This translates into CASSLPGADTQYF.

The sample holds a few counts of this clone. The chain couples TRBV4-1 to TRBJ2-3; 7 positions agree with TRBD2. Germline trimming cut 3 bases from V and 1 base from J; bases unmatched to any gene: 10. The germline gives CDR1 MGHRA, CDR2 YSYEKL. This CDR3 comprises 17 residues. The CDR3 is CASSHLSRTRRTDTQYF. The DNA for the CDR3 is TGCGCCAGCAGCCATCTATCCCGGACTAGACGCACAGATACGCAGTATTTT.

The chain couples TRBV6-6 to TRBJ1-2; 7 bases fit TRBD1. The V gene end was trimmed by 4 bases and the J gene end by 2 bases; junction bases not matched to a gene: 1. CDR1 and CDR2 (germline): MNHNY, SVGAGI (reference sequence). The CDR3 covers 13 residues. The chain's CDR3 is CASSSTGNYGYTF. In DNA form, the CDR3 reads TGTGCCAGCAGTTCGACAGGGAACTATGGCTACACCTTC.

The rearrangement joins TRBV7-2 to TRBJ2-7, with 7 bases fitting TRBD2. V shed 1 base and J 0 bases; nucleotides not matched to a gene: 6. CDR1 and CDR2 from the germline V gene are SGHTA and FQGNSA. The CDR3 is 16 amino acids. The CDR3 spells CASSLGPAGTSYEQYF. The CDR3 DNA sequence: TGTGCCAGCAGCTTAGGCCCAGCGGGGACCTCCTACGAGCAGTACTTC.

This sequence joins TRBV4-3 and TRBJ2-7; 11 bases agree with TRBD1. J lost 2 bases, V lost 4 bases, and 4 bases had no gene match. Germline CDR1 is LGHNA and CDR2 is YSLEER. This CDR3 contains 15 residues. The CDR3 is CASSLAGQGAYEQYF. In DNA, the CDR3 is TGCGCCAGCAGCCTGGCGGGACAGGGGGCCTACGAGCAGTACTTC.

Here the CDR3 DNA reads TGTGCCAGCAGCCAAGGTGGACAGGGGAACACTGAAGCTTTCTTT. Its protein is CASSQGGQGNTEAFF. The chain combines TRBV4-2 with TRBJ1-1; 8 nucleotides match TRBD1. Germline V gives CDR1 LGHNA, CDR2 YNFKEQ. The CDR3 length is 15 residues. The junction had 2 bases not matched to a gene; V was cut back by 1 base and J by 1 base.

The chain uses TRBV2 and TRBJ1-4; no firm D call. V dropped 8 bases and J dropped 7 bases, with 5 bases sitting between them. This CDR3 is built from 10 residues. Germline V gene data show CDR1 as SNHLY and CDR2 as FYNNEI. CDR3 bases: TGTGCCAGCGGTAGTGAAAAACTGTTTTTT. It specifies CASGSEKLFF.

The gene calls are TRBV28 and TRBJ1-2; 7 bases are a match to TRBD1. V was pared by 8 bases and J by 7 bases, with 4 bases of the junction left unmatched. The length of the CDR3 is 11 residues. Germline lookup yields CDR1 MDHEN and CDR2 SYDVKM. The chain's CDR3 is CASGTASGYTF. The CDR3 DNA reads as TGTGCCAGCGGGACAGCCTCTGGCTACACCTTC.

The V and J genes are TRBV7-2 and TRBJ2-7; D might be TRBD1 (6 bases). This CDR3 region has 14 residues. Germline CDR1 and CDR2: SGHTA and FQGNSA. V lost 5 bases and J lost 3, with 14 bases in between. Here the CDR3 DNA reads TGTGCCAGCAGCCTAGGGGGTAGGGGCTACGAGCAGTACTTC. It specifies CASSLGGRGYEQYF.

In this sample, this clone turned up once. The V gene is TRBV6-5, the J gene TRBJ2-3; 10 bases align to TRBD2. V was clipped by 8 bases and J by 11 bases; unmatched bases: 10. Germline V gene data show CDR1 as MNHEY and CDR2 as SVGAGI. The CDR3 is 13 amino acids. The CDR3 bases are TGTGCCAGCGGACCATTAGCGGGGGGCGAGCAGTATTTT. Its translation: CASGPLAGGEQYF.

The rearrangement joins TRBV2 to TRBJ2-6; no clear D. Per the germline V gene, CDR1 is SNHLY and CDR2 is FYNNEI. The V end was cut by 2 bases, the J end by 0 bases, with 11 bases between. The CDR3 spans 17 residues. Written as DNA, the CDR3 is TGTGCCAGCAGTGAACTAGGCGGCTACTCTGGGGCCAACGTCCTGACTTTC. This translates into CASSELGGYSGANVLTF.

This chain connects TRBV5-1 to TRBJ2-5, with D perhaps matching TRBD1 (5 bases). Trimming removed 4 bases at V and 5 bases at J, with 24 bases between. The CDR3 totals 17 residues. Germline V lookup: CDR1 SGHRS, CDR2 YFSETQ. The CDR3 here is CASSVLSGNYRSETQYF. CDR3 in DNA: TGCGCCAGCAGCGTGCTTTCTGGGAATTACAGGTCGGAGACCCAGTACTTC.

The chain is built from TRBV19 and TRBJ1-2; 7 bases map to TRBD1. Germline V lookup: CDR1 LNHDA, CDR2 SQIVND (reference sequence). V was pared by 8 bases and J by 0 bases, with 9 bases of the junction left unmatched. The CDR3 is 15 amino acids. The CDR3: CASSTQGTANYGYTF. Written as DNA, the CDR3 is TGTGCCAGTTCAACCCAGGGGACAGCTAACTATGGCTACACCTTC.

This clone has only a few counts. V and J are TRBV29-1 and TRBJ1-2; tentatively, D is TRBD1 (5 bases). Germline values: CDR1 SQVTM, CDR2 ANQGSEA. The CDR3 sequence is 11 residues long. The V and J ends lost 4 bases and 3 bases respectively, with 6 bases between them. DNA of the CDR3: TGCAGCGTTGGCAGGGACTATGGCTACACCTTC. It is translated as CSVGRDYGYTF. Looking up the rest from reference TRBV29-1 and TRBJ1-2 gives the full variable domain: SAVISQKPSRDICQRGTSLTIQCQVDSQVTMMFWYRQQPGQSLTLIATANQGSEATYESGFVIDKFPISRPNLTFSTLTVSNMSPEDSSIYLCSVGRDYGYTFGSGTRLTVV.

This chain connects TRBV9 to TRBJ2-5; TRBD1 or TRBD2 may be the D gene (6 bases each). CDR1 and CDR2 from the germline V gene are SGDLS and YYNGEE. This CDR3 has 15 residues. Trimming removed 2 bases from V and 1 base from J, with 12 bases in between. For the CDR3, the DNA is TGTGCCAGCAGCGTGGGGGGCTGGGTCCAAGAGACCCAGTACTTC. Translating gives CASSVGGWVQETQYF. Filled out from reference TRBV9 and TRBJ2-5, the complete variable domain reads DSGVTQTPKHLITATGQRVTLRCSPRSGDLSVYWYQQSLDQGLQFLIQYYNGEERAKGNILERFSAQQFPDLHSELNLSSLELGDSALYFCASSVGGWVQETQYFGPGTRLLVL.

This clone has just one count. This chain links TRBV6-5 with TRBJ2-3, with D perhaps matching TRBD1 or TRBD2 (6 bases each). Germline CDR1 reads MNHEY; CDR2 reads SVGAGI. The CDR3 runs 14 residues. V lost 4 bases and J lost 1, with 9 bases in between. CDR3 residues: CASSSGGGTDTQYF. For the CDR3, the DNA is TGTGCCAGCAGTTCCGGGGGCGGCACAGATACGCAGTATTTT.

The chain is built from TRBV6-5 and TRBJ2-7; D might be TRBD1 or TRBD2, each matching 5 bases. Trimming took off 5 bases at V and 3 bases at J, with 8 bases between the two ends. CDR1 MNHEY and CDR2 SVGAGI come from the germline V gene. This CDR3 is 12 amino acids long. Here the CDR3 reads CASSEGNYEQYF. CDR3 sequence (DNA): TGTGCCAGCAGTGAGGGGAACTACGAGCAGTACTTC.

This clone was seen a few times. This chain connects TRBV18 to TRBJ2-1, with 14 bases matching TRBD2. J lost 8 bases, V lost 5 bases, and 11 bases had no gene match. This CDR3 is built from 17 residues. The germline V gene encodes CDR1 KGHSH and CDR2 LQKENI. This CDR3 reads CASSSIRAGLAGDEQFF. The CDR3 DNA sequence: TGTGCCAGCTCATCTATCAGAGCGGGACTAGCGGGAGATGAGCAGTTCTTC.

The chain uses TRBV11-1 and TRBJ2-2; 8 bases map to TRBD2. CDR1 and CDR2 from the germline V gene are SGHAT and FQDESV (reference sequence). Losses at the gene ends were 5 bases for V and 4 bases for J; bases not matched to a gene: 0. The CDR3 contains 13 residues. CDR3 residues: CASSREGTGELFF. Written as DNA, the CDR3 is TGTGCCAGCAGCCGGGAGGGCACCGGGGAGCTGTTTTTT. Filled out from reference TRBV11-1 and TRBJ2-2, the complete variable domain reads EAEVAQSPRYKITEKSQAVAFWCDPISGHATLYWYRQILGQGPELLVQFQDESVVDDSQLPKDRFSAERLKGVDSTLKIQPAELGDSAMYLCASSREGTGELFFGEGSRLTVL.

The chain links TRBV7-9 to TRBJ1-1; D unclear. This CDR3 has 14 amino acids. The V gene's germline CDR1 is SEHNR and CDR2 FQNEAQ (reference sequence). The V end was cut by 1 base, the J end by 1 base, with 7 bases between. CDR3 DNA: TGTGCCAGCAGCTTAGGCATATCGAACACTGAAGCTTTCTTT. The encoded protein is CASSLGISNTEAFF. Full variable domain (missing parts from reference TRBV7-9 and TRBJ1-1): DTGVSQNPRHKITKRGQNVTFRCDPISEHNRLYWYRQTLGQGPEFLTYFQNEAQLEKSRLLSDRFSAERPKGSFSTLEIQRTEQGDSAMYLCASSLGISNTEAFFGQGTRLTVV.

The V call is TRBV19, the J call TRBJ1-6; 8 nucleotides line up with TRBD1. The CDR3 is made up of 14 amino acids. V lost 6 bases, J lost 7 bases, and 5 bases stayed unmatched. Germline assignment: CDR1 LNHDA and CDR2 SQIVND (reference sequence). This chain's CDR3 is CASSGQGENSPLHF. CDR3 coding DNA: TGTGCCAGTAGCGGACAGGGTGAAAATTCACCCCTCCACTTT.

CDR3 in amino acids: CASSEGQHQPQHF. The DNA of the CDR3 is TGCGCCAGCAGCGAGGGACAACATCAGCCCCAGCATTTT. The V call is TRBV5-1, the J call TRBJ1-5; weak D call: TRBD1 (6 bases). CDR1 is SGHRS, CDR2 YFSETQ, per germline. The CDR3 sequence is 13 residues long. The V gene lost 4 bases and the J gene lost 5 bases, with 10 bases spanning the gap.

The chain is built from TRBV4-2 and TRBJ2-5; TRBD1 or TRBD2 may be the D gene (6 bases each). CDR3 size: 17 residues. CDR1 LGHNA and CDR2 YNFKEQ come from the germline V gene. Trimming removed 1 base at V and 3 bases at J, with 18 bases between. CDR3 amino acids: CASSQATGARNKETQYF. CDR3 coding DNA: TGTGCCAGCAGCCAAGCAACGGGGGCCAGGAACAAAGAGACCCAGTACTTC.

The V gene is TRBV9, the J gene TRBJ1-1, with 10 positions matching TRBD1. CDR3 size: 15 residues. Germline CDR1 SGDLS, CDR2 YYNGEE. Trimming removed 4 bases from V and 5 bases from J; junction bases left unmatched: 8. The CDR3 protein is CASSPRQGALTEAFF. DNA of the CDR3: TGTGCCAGCAGCCCTAGACAGGGGGCGCTTACTGAAGCTTTCTTT. Using reference TRBV9 and TRBJ1-1 for the parts outside the CDR3, the full variable domain is DSGVTQTPKHLITATGQRVTLRCSPRSGDLSVYWYQQSLDQGLQFLIQYYNGEERAKGNILERFSAQQFPDLHSELNLSSLELGDSALYFCASSPRQGALTEAFFGQGTRLTVV.

J is TRBJ2-2 and V is TRBV28, with D possibly TRBD2 on 7 matching bases. CDR1 and CDR2 from the germline V gene are MDHEN and SYDVKM. There are 15 residues in the CDR3. Trimming shortened V by 10 bases and J by 0 bases, and 15 bases separated the two germline ends. CDR3 sequence reads: CATRGGGTNTGELFF. The CDR3 region has the DNA TGTGCCACCAGAGGCGGGGGCACGAACACCGGGGAGCTGTTTTTT.

The chain carries TRBV5-4 and TRBJ2-5, with TRBD1 matching over 9 bases. This CDR3 has 15 amino acids. Germline V gives CDR1 SGHNT, CDR2 YYREEE (reference sequence). V was clipped by 4 bases and J by 5 bases; unmatched bases: 9. CDR3 residues: CASSLQTGGDETQYF. The DNA for the CDR3 is TGTGCCAGCAGCCTCCAGACAGGGGGAGATGAGACCCAGTACTTC.

This chain links TRBV7-2 with TRBJ1-5; maybe TRBD1 (5 bases). From germline, CDR1 is SGHTA and CDR2 FQGNSA. The V and J ends lost 2 bases and 6 bases respectively, with 23 bases between them. There are 18 residues in the CDR3. CDR3 nucleotide sequence: TGTGCCAGCAGCTTATTTCCCCAGGGTCAGGGAAGGATTCAGCCCCAGCATTTT. This translates into CASSLFPQGQGRIQPQHF.

The genes are TRBV5-6 and TRBJ2-1; D unclear. The CDR3 consists of 12 residues. Trimming took 0 bases from V and 7 from J, leaving 5 bases between them. Per the germline V gene, CDR1 is SGHDT and CDR2 is YYEEEE. Written as DNA, the CDR3 is TGTGCCAGCAGCTTGGCCCCGAATGAGCAGTTCTTC. Translated: CASSLAPNEQFF.

This clone has only a few counts. This rearrangement joins TRBV5-4 to TRBJ2-5, with 8 bases matching TRBD1. Germline loops: CDR1 SGHNT, CDR2 YYREEE (reference sequence). V gave up 0 bases and J gave up 5 bases; unmatched junction bases: 6. This CDR3 has 15 residues. CDR3: CASSLDGQGSETQYF. The CDR3 DNA follows: TGTGCCAGCAGCTTGGATGGACAGGGAAGTGAGACCCAGTACTTC. The full variable domain, its missing parts supplied by reference TRBV5-4 and TRBJ2-5, is ETGVTQSPTHLIKTRGQQVTLRCSSQSGHNTVSWYQQALGQGPQFIFQYYREEENGRGNFPPRFSGLQFPNYSSELNVNALELDDSALYLCASSLDGQGSETQYFGPGTRLLVL.

The chain recombines TRBV4-3 with TRBJ2-7; D is uncertain. The germline V gene encodes CDR1 LGHNA and CDR2 YSLEER. With 0 bases removed from V and 0 bases from J, the gap between germline ends came to 12 bases. This CDR3 region has 16 residues. CDR3 DNA sequence: TGCGCCAGCAGCCAAGATAGCTGGACCAGCTCCTACGAGCAGTACTTC. This translates into CASSQDSWTSSYEQYF.

This clone was detected a few times. The chain recombines TRBV9 with TRBJ2-7, with 7 bases matching TRBD2. This CDR3 spans 14 amino acids. J gave up 3 bases and V 4 bases, and 7 bases lay outside the gene matches. Per the germline V gene, CDR1 is SGDLS and CDR2 is YYNGEE. The CDR3 region has the DNA TGTGCCAGCAGCCTAAGGGGAGGGGACTACGAGCAGTACTTC. Translated: CASSLRGGDYEQYF.